The rows below give T cell receptor beta chains drawn from one sample of a study of beta chain features in type 1 diabetes. TCRdb's copy holds only in-frame clones and misses some; the assay was immunoSEQ multiplex PCR. The data hold about 290,000 clones, with roughly 8% observed a single time. The material sequenced was central memory CD4+ T cells from blood. The receptors originated from a woman under 30 in good health. Both conserved end residues are part of each CDR3. The D gene is left open where the match is weak. A row's size may be missing; if present it is once, few, many or a size class.

clone size: NA
V gene: TRBV4-2
D gene: TRBD1
J gene: TRBJ1-5
CDR3 DNA: TGTGCCAGCAGCCAAGCAGACAGGGAGATTCAGCCCCAGCATTTT
CDR3 protein: CASSQADREIQPQHF

clone size: NA
V gene: TRBV7-2
D gene: NA
J gene: TRBJ2-7
CDR3 DNA: TGTGCCAGCAGATTAACGGGGGCCTTCGTCGGGTACGAGCAGTACTTC
CDR3 protein: CASRLTGAFVGYEQYF

clone size: many
V gene: TRBV7-9
D gene: NA
J gene: TRBJ1-1
CDR3 DNA: TGTGCCACGAAGAGGCCAAACACTGAAGCTTTCTTT
CDR3 protein: CATKRPNTEAFF

clone size: NA
V gene: TRBV4-3
D gene: NA
J gene: TRBJ1-4
CDR3 DNA: TGCGCCAGCAGCCCCGAGGCGCGGACGCTCAATGAAAAACTGTTTTTT
CDR3 protein: CASSPEARTLNEKLFF

clone size: few
V gene: TRBV9
D gene: NA
J gene: TRBJ2-6
CDR3 DNA: TGTGCCAGCAGCGTAGGCAGGGGCGCTGGGGCCAACGTCCTGACTTTC
CDR3 protein: CASSVGRGAGANVLTF

clone size: NA
V gene: TRBV7-3
D gene: TRBD2
J gene: TRBJ2-1
CDR3 DNA: TGTGCCAGCAGCTTAAGACTAGCGGGGCCCAATGAGCAGTTCTTC
CDR3 protein: CASSLRLAGPNEQFF

clone size: many
V gene: TRBV4-3
D gene: NA
J gene: TRBJ2-7
CDR3 DNA: TGCGCCAGCAGCCCCCCCACTCCGGTAGCGAGCTCCTACGAGCAGTACTTC
CDR3 protein: CASSPPTPVASSYEQYF

clone size: NA
V gene: TRBV2
D gene: TRBD1
J gene: TRBJ1-2
CDR3 DNA: TGTGCCAGCGCCCGGACAGGGTTGTATGGCTACACCTTC
CDR3 protein: CASARTGLYGYTF

clone size: NA
V gene: TRBV27
D gene: NA
J gene: TRBJ1-4
CDR3 DNA: TGTGCCAGCAGCTTCCGAGGGGGGTTTGAAAAACTGTTTTTT
CDR3 protein: CASSFRGGFEKLFF

clone size: NA
V gene: TRBV27
D gene: NA
J gene: TRBJ2-5
CDR3 DNA: TGTGCCAGCAGTTTGCACTCGGGGTTTGGCAACCAAGAGACCCAGTACTTC
CDR3 protein: CASSLHSGFGNQETQYF

clone size: many
V gene: TRBV9
D gene: NA
J gene: TRBJ2-6
CDR3 DNA: TGTGCCAGCAGCCGGGCAGCTGGGGCCAACGTCCTGACTTTC
CDR3 protein: CASSRAAGANVLTF

clone size: NA
V gene: TRBV5-4
D gene: TRBD1
J gene: TRBJ1-6
CDR3 DNA: TGTGCCAGCACCAAACAGGGGATTAGGACACCCCTCCACTTT
CDR3 protein: CASTKQGIRTPLHF

clone size: NA
V gene: TRBV5-1
D gene: NA
J gene: TRBJ2-5
CDR3 DNA: TGCGCCAGCAGCGGCGGGATCACCCGCAGAGAGACCCAGTACTTC
CDR3 protein: CASSGGITRRETQYF

clone size: NA
V gene: TRBV5-1
D gene: NA
J gene: TRBJ2-3
CDR3 DNA: TGCGCCACCAAGCAGGGTGGTACAGATACGCAGTATTTT
CDR3 protein: CATKQGGTDTQYF

clone size: few
V gene: TRBV28
D gene: NA
J gene: TRBJ1-3
CDR3 DNA: TGTGCCAGCACTCCCCCAGCCGGCGTCACTGGAAACACCATATATTTT
CDR3 protein: CASTPPAGVTGNTIYF

clone size: few
V gene: TRBV7-2
D gene: NA
J gene: TRBJ2-3
CDR3 DNA: TGTGCCAGCAGCTTAGATTCTTACCCAGATACGCAGTATTTT
CDR3 protein: CASSLDSYPDTQYF

clone size: few
V gene: TRBV1
D gene: NA
J gene: TRBJ2-4
CDR3 DNA: TGCACCAGCAGCCCGAATGTCACAGGGGCCAAAAACATTCAGTACTTC
CDR3 protein: CTSSPNVTGAKNIQYF

clone size: many
V gene: TRBV29-1
D gene: NA
J gene: TRBJ1-1
CDR3 DNA: TGCAGCGCCCGGGGTCCGAACACTGAAGCTTTCTTT
CDR3 protein: CSARGPNTEAFF

clone size: few
V gene: TRBV7-3
D gene: NA
J gene: TRBJ1-6
CDR3 DNA: TGTGCCAGCAGCTTAAGGGCCGATTCACCCCTCCACTTT
CDR3 protein: CASSLRADSPLHF

clone size: NA
V gene: TRBV9
D gene: NA
J gene: TRBJ2-3
CDR3 DNA: TGTGCCAGCAGCGTACAGGGCAGCATCAGCACAGATACGCAGTATTTT
CDR3 protein: CASSVQGSISTDTQYF

clone size: many
V gene: TRBV29-1
D gene: NA
J gene: TRBJ2-5
CDR3 DNA: TGCAGCGTGGAATGGTCGCCTGGTGGGACACAAGAGACCCAGTACTTC
CDR3 protein: CSVEWSPGGTQETQYF

clone size: few
V gene: TRBV27
D gene: NA
J gene: TRBJ1-1
CDR3 DNA: TGTGCCAGCTGGCTTGGAAGGCTGAACACTGAAGCTTTCTTT
CDR3 protein: CASWLGRLNTEAFF

clone size: NA
V gene: TRBV2
D gene: TRBD1
J gene: TRBJ1-4
CDR3 DNA: TGTGCCAGCAGGGGACAGGTGACAACTAATGAAAAACTGTTTTTT
CDR3 protein: CASRGQVTTNEKLFF

clone size: NA
V gene: TRBV27
D gene: NA
J gene: TRBJ1-2
CDR3 DNA: TGTGCCAGCAGTTTATCGCCGGGATTCAGCTATGGCTACACCTTC
CDR3 protein: CASSLSPGFSYGYTF

clone size: few
V gene: TRBV6-1
D gene: NA
J gene: TRBJ2-5
CDR3 DNA: TGTGCCAGCAGACCGACAGGCTTGTTAGAAGAGACCCAGTACTTC
CDR3 protein: CASRPTGLLEETQYF

clone size: NA
V gene: TRBV20-1
D gene: NA
J gene: TRBJ1-2
CDR3 DNA: TGCAGTGTACGAGGGTTTCATGGCTACACCTTC
CDR3 protein: CSVRGFHGYTF

clone size: NA
V gene: TRBV30
D gene: NA
J gene: TRBJ2-2
CDR3 DNA: TGTGCCTGGAGTGCCTCAGGGCCCCAGTTGTTTTTT
CDR3 protein: CAWSASGPQLFF

clone size: few
V gene: TRBV5-1
D gene: TRBD2
J gene: TRBJ2-3
CDR3 DNA: TGCGCCAGCAGCCCGGCGGCTAGCGGGAGTCTGGGCACAGATACGCAGTATTTT
CDR3 protein: CASSPAASGSLGTDTQYF

clone size: many
V gene: TRBV30
D gene: TRBD1
J gene: TRBJ2-2
CDR3 DNA: TGTGCCTGGAGTCGCACAGGGGGCGGCTTGATGTTTTTT
CDR3 protein: CAWSRTGGGLMFF

clone size: few
V gene: TRBV4-3
D gene: TRBD1
J gene: TRBJ1-2
CDR3 DNA: TGCGCCAGCAGCCAAGAGCAGGGGGGCTATGGCTACACCTTC
CDR3 protein: CASSQEQGGYGYTF

clone size: few
V gene: TRBV6-5
D gene: TRBD1
J gene: TRBJ1-6
CDR3 DNA: TGTGCCAGCACCGCAGGGGGCACCTATAATTCACCCCTCCACTTT
CDR3 protein: CASTAGGTYNSPLHF

clone size: NA
V gene: TRBV2
D gene: TRBD1
J gene: TRBJ1-1
CDR3 DNA: TGTGCCAGCAGCGGACAGGGTTGGGAAGCTTTCTTT
CDR3 protein: CASSGQGWEAFF

clone size: NA
V gene: TRBV21-1
D gene: NA
J gene: TRBJ2-2
CDR3 DNA: TGTGCCAGCAGCAAATCCGCCCTAATCACCGGGGAGCTGTTTTTT
CDR3 protein: CASSKSALITGELFF

clone size: few
V gene: TRBV2
D gene: NA
J gene: TRBJ1-4
CDR3 DNA: TGTGCCAGCGCCCAGGGACACTCTAATGAAAAACTGTTTTTT
CDR3 protein: CASAQGHSNEKLFF

clone size: NA
V gene: TRBV5-1
D gene: TRBD2
J gene: TRBJ2-3
CDR3 DNA: TGCGCCAGCAGCCGTTTAGCGGGAGCCGGCACAGATACGCAGTATTTT
CDR3 protein: CASSRLAGAGTDTQYF

clone size: few
V gene: TRBV19
D gene: TRBD1
J gene: TRBJ2-2
CDR3 DNA: TGTGCCAGTAGACACCGACAGGACAGGGGCACCGGGGAGCTGTTTTTT
CDR3 protein: CASRHRQDRGTGELFF

clone size: NA
V gene: TRBV5-4
D gene: NA
J gene: TRBJ2-7
CDR3 DNA: TGTGCCAGCAGCTTGGCCTCCGAGCAGTACTTC
CDR3 protein: CASSLASEQYF